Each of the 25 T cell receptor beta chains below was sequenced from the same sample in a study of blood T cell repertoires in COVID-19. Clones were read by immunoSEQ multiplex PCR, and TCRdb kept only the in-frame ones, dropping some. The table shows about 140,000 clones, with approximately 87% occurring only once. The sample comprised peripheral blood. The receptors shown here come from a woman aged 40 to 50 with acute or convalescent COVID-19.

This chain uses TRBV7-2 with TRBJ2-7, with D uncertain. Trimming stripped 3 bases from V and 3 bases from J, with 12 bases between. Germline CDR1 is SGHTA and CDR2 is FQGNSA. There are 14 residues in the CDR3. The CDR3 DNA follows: TGTGCCAGCAGCTTTAGCCGTACTGGCTACGAGCAGTACTTC. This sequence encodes CASSFSRTGYEQYF.

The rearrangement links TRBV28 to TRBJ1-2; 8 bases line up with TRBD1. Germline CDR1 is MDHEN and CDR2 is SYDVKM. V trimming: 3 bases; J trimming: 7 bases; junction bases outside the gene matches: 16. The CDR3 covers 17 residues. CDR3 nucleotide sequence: TGTGCCAGCAGTTTGGTGGCCAGGGGGCTAGTGAATAGTGGCTACACCTTC. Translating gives CASSLVARGLVNSGYTF.

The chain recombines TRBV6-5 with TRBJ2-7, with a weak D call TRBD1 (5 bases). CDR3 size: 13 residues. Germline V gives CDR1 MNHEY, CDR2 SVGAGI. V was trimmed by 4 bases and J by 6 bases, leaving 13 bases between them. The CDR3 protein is CASSSGHHTEQYF. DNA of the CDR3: TGTGCCAGCAGTTCCGGACACCACACCGAGCAGTACTTC.

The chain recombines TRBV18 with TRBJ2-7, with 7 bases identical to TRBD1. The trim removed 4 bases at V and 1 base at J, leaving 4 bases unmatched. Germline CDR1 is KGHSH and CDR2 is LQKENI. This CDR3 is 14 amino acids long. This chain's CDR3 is CASSHGQESYEQYF. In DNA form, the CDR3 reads TGTGCCAGCTCACACGGACAGGAGTCCTACGAGCAGTACTTC.

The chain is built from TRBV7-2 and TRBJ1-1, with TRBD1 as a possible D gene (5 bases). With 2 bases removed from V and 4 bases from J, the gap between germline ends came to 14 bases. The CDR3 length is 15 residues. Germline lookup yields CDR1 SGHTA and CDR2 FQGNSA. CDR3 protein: CASSLNWERGTEAFF. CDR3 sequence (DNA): TGTGCCAGCAGCTTAAATTGGGAAAGGGGCACTGAAGCTTTCTTT.

CDR3 protein: CASSLWGLGQKETQYF. CDR3 bases: TGTGCCAGCAGCTTGTGGGGTTTGGGGCAAAAAGAGACCCAGTACTTC. The chain recombines TRBV5-6 with TRBJ2-5, with D perhaps TRBD1 (5 bases). The CDR3 is 16 residues long. Germline CDR1 SGHDT, CDR2 YYEEEE. Trimming cost V 1 base and J 3 bases, with 16 bases left between them.

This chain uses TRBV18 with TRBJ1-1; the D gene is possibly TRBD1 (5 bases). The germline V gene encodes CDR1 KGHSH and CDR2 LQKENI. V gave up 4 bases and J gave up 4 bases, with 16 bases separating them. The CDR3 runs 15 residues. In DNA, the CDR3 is TGTGCCAGCTCACTTTTGTCGGGGGAAAGCACTGAAGCTTTCTTT. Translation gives CASSLLSGESTEAFF.

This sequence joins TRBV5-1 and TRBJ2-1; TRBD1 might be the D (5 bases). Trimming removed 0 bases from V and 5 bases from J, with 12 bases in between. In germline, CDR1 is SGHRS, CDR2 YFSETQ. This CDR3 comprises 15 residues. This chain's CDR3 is CASSLVDSINNEQFF. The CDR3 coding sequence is TGCGCCAGCAGCTTGGTCGACAGTATAAACAATGAGCAGTTCTTC.

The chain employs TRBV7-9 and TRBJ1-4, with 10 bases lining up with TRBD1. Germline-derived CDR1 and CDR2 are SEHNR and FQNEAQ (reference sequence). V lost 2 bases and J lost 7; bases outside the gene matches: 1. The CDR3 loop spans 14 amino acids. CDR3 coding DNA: TGTGCCAGCAGCTTATGGACAGGGGGTGAAAAACTGTTTTTT. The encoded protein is CASSLWTGGEKLFF.

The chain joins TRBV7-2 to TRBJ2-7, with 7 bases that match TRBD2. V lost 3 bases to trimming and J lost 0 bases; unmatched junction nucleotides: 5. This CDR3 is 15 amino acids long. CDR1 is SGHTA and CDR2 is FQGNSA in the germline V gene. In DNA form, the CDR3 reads TGTGCCAGCAGCTTGCTAGCGGTTAGCTCCTACGAGCAGTACTTC. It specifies CASSLLAVSSYEQYF.

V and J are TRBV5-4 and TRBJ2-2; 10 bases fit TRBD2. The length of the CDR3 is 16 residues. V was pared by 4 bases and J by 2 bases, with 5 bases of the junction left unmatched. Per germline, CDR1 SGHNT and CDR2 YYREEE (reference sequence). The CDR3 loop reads CASSTGLAANTGELFF. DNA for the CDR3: TGTGCCAGCAGCACAGGACTAGCGGCAAACACCGGGGAGCTGTTTTTT. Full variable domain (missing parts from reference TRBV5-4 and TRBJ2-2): ETGVTQSPTHLIKTRGQQVTLRCSSQSGHNTVSWYQQALGQGPQFIFQYYREEENGRGNFPPRFSGLQFPNYSSELNVNALELDDSALYLCASSTGLAANTGELFFGEGSRLTVL.

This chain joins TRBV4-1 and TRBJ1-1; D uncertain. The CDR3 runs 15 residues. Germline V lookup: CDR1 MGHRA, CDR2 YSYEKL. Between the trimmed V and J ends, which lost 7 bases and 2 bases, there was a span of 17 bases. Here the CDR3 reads CASTNTVGSNTEAFF. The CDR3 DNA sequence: TGCGCCAGCACCAATACGGTGGGCAGCAACACTGAAGCTTTCTTT.

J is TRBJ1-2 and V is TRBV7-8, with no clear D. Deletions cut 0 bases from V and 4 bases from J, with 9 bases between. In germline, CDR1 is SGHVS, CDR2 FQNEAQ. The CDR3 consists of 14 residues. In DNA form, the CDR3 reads TGTGCCAGCAGCTTAGCGACCTTAGCCTATGGCTACACCTTC. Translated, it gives CASSLATLAYGYTF. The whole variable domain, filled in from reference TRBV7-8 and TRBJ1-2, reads GAGVSQSPRYKVAKRGQDVALRCDPISGHVSLFWYQQALGQGPEFLTYFQNEAQLDKSGLPSDRFFAERPEGSVSTLKIQRTQQEDSAVYLCASSLATLAYGYTFGSGTRLTVV.

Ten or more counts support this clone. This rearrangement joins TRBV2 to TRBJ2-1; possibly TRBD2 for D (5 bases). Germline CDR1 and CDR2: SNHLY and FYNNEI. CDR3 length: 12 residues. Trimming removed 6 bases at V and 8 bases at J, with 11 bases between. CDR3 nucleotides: TGTGCCAGCAGGGACTTTAGACATGAGCAGTTCTTC. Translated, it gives CASRDFRHEQFF.

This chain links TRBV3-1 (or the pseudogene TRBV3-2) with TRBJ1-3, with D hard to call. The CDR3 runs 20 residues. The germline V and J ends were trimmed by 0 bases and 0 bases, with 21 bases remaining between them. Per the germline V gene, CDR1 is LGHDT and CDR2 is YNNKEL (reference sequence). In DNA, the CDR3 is TGTGCCAGCAGCCAAGATTACGTTCTGTGGGGAGGGAGCTCTGGAAACACCATATATTTT. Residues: CASSQDYVLWGGSSGNTIYF.

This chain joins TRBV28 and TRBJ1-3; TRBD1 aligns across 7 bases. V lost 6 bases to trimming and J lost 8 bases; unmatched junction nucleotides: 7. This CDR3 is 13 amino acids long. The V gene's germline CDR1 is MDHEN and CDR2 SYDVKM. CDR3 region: CASSPGTVDTIYF. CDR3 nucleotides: TGTGCCAGCAGCCCGGGGACAGTCGACACCATATATTTT.

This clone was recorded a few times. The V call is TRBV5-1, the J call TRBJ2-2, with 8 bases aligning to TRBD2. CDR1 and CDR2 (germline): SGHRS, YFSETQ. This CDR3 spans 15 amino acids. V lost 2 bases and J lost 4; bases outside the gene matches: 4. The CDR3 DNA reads TGCGCCAGCAGCTTAAAAGCGGGAGCCACCGGGGAGCTGTTTTTT. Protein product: CASSLKAGATGELFF.

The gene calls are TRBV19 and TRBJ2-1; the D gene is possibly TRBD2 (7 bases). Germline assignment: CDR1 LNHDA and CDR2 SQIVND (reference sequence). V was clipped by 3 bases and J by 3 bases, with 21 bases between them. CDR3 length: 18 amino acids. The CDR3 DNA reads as TGTGCCAGTAGTATCGAGGGGGGCTTCGGGAGGATCTACAATGAGCAGTTCTTC. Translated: CASSIEGGFGRIYNEQFF.

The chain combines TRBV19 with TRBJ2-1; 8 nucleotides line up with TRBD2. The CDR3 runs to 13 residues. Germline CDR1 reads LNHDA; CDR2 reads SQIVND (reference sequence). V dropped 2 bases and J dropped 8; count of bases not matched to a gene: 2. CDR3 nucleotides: TGTGCCAGTAGTATAAGCGGGAGTTATGAGCAGTTCTTC. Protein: CASSISGSYEQFF.

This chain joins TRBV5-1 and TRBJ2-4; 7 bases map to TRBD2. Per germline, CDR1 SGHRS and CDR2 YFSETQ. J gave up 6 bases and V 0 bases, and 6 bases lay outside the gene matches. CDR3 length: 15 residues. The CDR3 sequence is CASSLDQGGRNIQYF. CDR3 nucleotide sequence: TGCGCCAGCAGCTTGGATCAGGGCGGGAGAAACATTCAGTACTTC.

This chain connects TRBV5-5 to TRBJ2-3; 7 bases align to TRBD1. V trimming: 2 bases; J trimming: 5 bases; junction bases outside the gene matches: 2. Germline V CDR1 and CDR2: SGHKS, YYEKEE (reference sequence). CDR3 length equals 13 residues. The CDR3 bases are TGTGCCAGCAGCTTCTCAGGGGGAGATACGCAGTATTTT. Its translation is CASSFSGGDTQYF.

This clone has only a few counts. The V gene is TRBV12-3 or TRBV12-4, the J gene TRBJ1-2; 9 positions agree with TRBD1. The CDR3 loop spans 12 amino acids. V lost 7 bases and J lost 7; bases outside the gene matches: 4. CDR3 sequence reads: CASTTGGGGYTF. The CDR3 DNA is TGTGCCAGCACCACAGGGGGCGGTGGCTACACCTTC.

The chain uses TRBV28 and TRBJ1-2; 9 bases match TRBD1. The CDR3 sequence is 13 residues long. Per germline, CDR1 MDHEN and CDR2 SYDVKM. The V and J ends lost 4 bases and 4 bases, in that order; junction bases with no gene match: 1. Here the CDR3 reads CASSWGQGYGYTF. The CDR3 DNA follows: TGTGCCAGCAGTTGGGGACAGGGCTATGGCTACACCTTC.

The CDR3 region is CAISDTPNQPQHF. The CDR3, as DNA: TGTGCCATCAGCGACACTCCCAATCAGCCCCAGCATTTT. This chain connects TRBV10-3 to TRBJ1-5; D gene ambiguous. V shed 6 bases and J shed 3 bases, with 9 bases lying between them. Per the germline V gene, CDR1 is ENHRY and CDR2 is SYGVKD. CDR3 size: 13 residues.

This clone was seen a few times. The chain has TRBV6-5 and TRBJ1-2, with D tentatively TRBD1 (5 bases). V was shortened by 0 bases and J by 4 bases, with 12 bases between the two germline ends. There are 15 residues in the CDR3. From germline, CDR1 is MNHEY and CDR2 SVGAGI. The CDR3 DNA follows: TGTGCCAGCAGTTACTCAGTGGGGGGAGGCTATGGCTACACCTTC. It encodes CASSYSVGGGYGYTF.